A selection of T cell receptor beta chains follows, all from one sample in a study of CD8+ T cells in alopecia areata. Method: immunoSEQ multiplex PCR; TCRdb's copy keeps in-frame clones and lacks some. The sample consists of approximately 120,000 clones, roughly 57% of them appearing once. The material sequenced was CD4+ T cells sorted from blood, taken at week 4, from a patient treated with tofacitinib. These receptors were taken from a human donor with alopecia areata. The CDR3 runs from the conserved cysteine through the conserved F or W.

J gene: TRBJ1-2
V gene: TRBV19
CDR3 protein: CASSPSGTQGGYGYTF

J gene: TRBJ2-3
V gene: TRBV7-6
CDR3 protein: CASSGYGNTDTQYF

J gene: TRBJ2-5
V gene: TRBV28
CDR3 protein: CASSLGGRQETQYF

J gene: TRBJ1-2
V gene: TRBV5-4
CDR3 protein: CASTPPGAANYGYTF

J gene: TRBJ2-5
V gene: TRBV29-1
CDR3 protein: CSVVSSGRTGAQYF

J gene: TRBJ2-1
V gene: TRBV5-6
CDR3 protein: CASSLLGNEQFF

J gene: TRBJ2-5
V gene: TRBV25-1
CDR3 protein: CASRFEETQYF

J gene: TRBJ1-5
V gene: TRBV6-5
CDR3 protein: CASSYSRGEPQHF

J gene: TRBJ2-3
V gene: TRBV11-2
CDR3 protein: CASKTIRASQRDTQYF

J gene: TRBJ2-5
V gene: TRBV5-1
CDR3 protein: CASSTDRGAFQETQYF

J gene: TRBJ2-2
V gene: TRBV7-9
CDR3 protein: CASSRLRDTGELFF

J gene: TRBJ2-3
V gene: TRBV5-1
CDR3 protein: CASSLGSGDRGTDTQYF

J gene: TRBJ2-1
V gene: TRBV7-7
CDR3 protein: CASSPGLAAHEQFF

J gene: TRBJ1-4
V gene: TRBV25-1
CDR3 protein: CASSEYSGKLFF

J gene: TRBJ2-7
V gene: TRBV2
CDR3 protein: CASCQNQGWEQYF

J gene: TRBJ2-7
V gene: TRBV27
CDR3 protein: CASSLRQGFYEQYF

J gene: TRBJ2-7
V gene: TRBV15
CDR3 protein: CATSRGGNRDTYYEQYF

J gene: TRBJ2-6
V gene: TRBV9
CDR3 protein: CASSAGGSGANVLTF

J gene: TRBJ1-1
V gene: TRBV7-2
CDR3 protein: CASSSPGRYTEAFF

J gene: TRBJ1-2
V gene: TRBV4-1
CDR3 protein: CASSQDTGRDYGYTF

J gene: TRBJ2-3
V gene: TRBV5-1
CDR3 protein: CASSFQNPTDTQYF

J gene: TRBJ2-5
V gene: TRBV7-6
CDR3 protein: CASSFRAGNQETQYF

J gene: TRBJ2-3
V gene: TRBV30
CDR3 protein: CAWSRTSADTQYF

J gene: TRBJ1-1
V gene: TRBV7-3
CDR3 protein: CASSFVRGRAFF

J gene: TRBJ2-5
V gene: TRBV4-2
CDR3 protein: CASSQEVGLAGTAQYF

J gene: TRBJ2-5
V gene: TRBV7-9
CDR3 protein: CASSLGEETQYF

J gene: TRBJ1-5
V gene: TRBV30
CDR3 protein: CAWSSGGEQPQHF

J gene: TRBJ2-3
V gene: TRBV29-1
CDR3 protein: CSSGAGETDTQYF

J gene: TRBJ2-7
V gene: TRBV7-9
CDR3 protein: CASSSRTGNSYEQYF